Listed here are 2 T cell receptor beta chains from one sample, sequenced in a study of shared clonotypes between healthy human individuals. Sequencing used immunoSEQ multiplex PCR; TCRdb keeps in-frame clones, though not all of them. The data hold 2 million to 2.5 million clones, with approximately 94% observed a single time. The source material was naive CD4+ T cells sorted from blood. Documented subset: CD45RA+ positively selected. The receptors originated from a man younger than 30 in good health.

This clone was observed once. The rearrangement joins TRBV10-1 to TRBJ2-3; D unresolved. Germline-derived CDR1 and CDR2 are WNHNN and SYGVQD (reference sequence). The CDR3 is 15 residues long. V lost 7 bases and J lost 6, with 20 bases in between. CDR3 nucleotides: TGCGCCAGCAACACCGAGGCTTCTAAACTGGATACGCAGTATTTT. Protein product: CASNTEASKLDTQYF.

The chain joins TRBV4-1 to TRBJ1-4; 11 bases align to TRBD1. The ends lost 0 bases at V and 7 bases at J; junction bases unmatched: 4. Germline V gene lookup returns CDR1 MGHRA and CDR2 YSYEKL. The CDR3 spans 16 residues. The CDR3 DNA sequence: TGCGCCAGCAGCCAAGATGGGACAGGGGGATTTGAAAAACTGTTTTTT. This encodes CASSQDGTGGFEKLFF.